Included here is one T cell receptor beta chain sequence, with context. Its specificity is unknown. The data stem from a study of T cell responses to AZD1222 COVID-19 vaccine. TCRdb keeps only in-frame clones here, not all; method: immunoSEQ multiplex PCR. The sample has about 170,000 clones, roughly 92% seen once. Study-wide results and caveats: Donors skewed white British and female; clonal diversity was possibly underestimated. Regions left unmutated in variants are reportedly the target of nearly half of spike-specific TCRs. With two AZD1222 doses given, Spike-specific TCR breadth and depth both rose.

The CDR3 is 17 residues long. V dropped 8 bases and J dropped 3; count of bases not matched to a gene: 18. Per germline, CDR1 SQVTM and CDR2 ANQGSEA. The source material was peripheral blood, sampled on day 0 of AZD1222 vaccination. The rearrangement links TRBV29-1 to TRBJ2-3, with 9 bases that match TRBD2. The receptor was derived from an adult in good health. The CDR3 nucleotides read TGCAGCCCCCGCAGGGCTAGCGGGGCCTTCCCAACAGATACGCAGTATTTT. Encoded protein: CSPRRASGAFPTDTQYF.